This T cell receptor beta chain was found in a study of T cell responses to AZD1222 COVID-19 vaccine. Findings of the study overall: Most donors were white British and more were female, and clonal diversity was possibly underestimated. Only five or six individuals given AZD1222 were seropositive at baseline. Sampling that yielded the repertoires occurred only after the peak T cell response.

Notes on this clone: Antigen unknown.

TCRdb keeps only in-frame clones here, not all; method: immunoSEQ multiplex PCR. The sample lists approximately 150,000 clones, 88% occurring once. The receptor was isolated from an adult in good health. The source material was peripheral blood, sampled on day 0 of MenACWY control vaccination.

The CDR3 DNA is TGTGCCAGCAGCTTAAACCCCACCTCACCGTCCACGGATACGCAGTATTTT. Protein sequence: CASSLNPTSPSTDTQYF. V and J are TRBV7-3 and TRBJ2-3; D is ambiguous. V shed 1 base and J shed 6 bases, with 20 bases lying between them. CDR3 length: 17 amino acids. Germline values: CDR1 SGHTA, CDR2 FQGTGA. The variable domain in full, completed from reference TRBV7-3 and TRBJ2-3, reads GAGVSQTPSNKVTEKGKYVELRCDPISGHTALYWYRQSLGQGPEFLIYFQGTGAADDSGLPNDRFFAVRPEGSVSTLKIQRTERGDSAVYLCASSLNPTSPSTDTQYFGPGTRLTVL.